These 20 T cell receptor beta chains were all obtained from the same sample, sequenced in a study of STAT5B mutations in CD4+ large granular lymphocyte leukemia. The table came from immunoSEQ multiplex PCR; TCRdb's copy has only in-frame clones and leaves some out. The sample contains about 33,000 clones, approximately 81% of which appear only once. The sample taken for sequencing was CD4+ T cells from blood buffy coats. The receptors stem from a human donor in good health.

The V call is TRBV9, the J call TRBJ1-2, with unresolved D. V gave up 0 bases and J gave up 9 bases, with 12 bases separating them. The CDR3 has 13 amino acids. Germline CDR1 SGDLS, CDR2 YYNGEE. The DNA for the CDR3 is TGTGCCAGCAGCGTAGAGGGCGGTGGTAGCTACACCTTC. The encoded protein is CASSVEGGGSYTF.

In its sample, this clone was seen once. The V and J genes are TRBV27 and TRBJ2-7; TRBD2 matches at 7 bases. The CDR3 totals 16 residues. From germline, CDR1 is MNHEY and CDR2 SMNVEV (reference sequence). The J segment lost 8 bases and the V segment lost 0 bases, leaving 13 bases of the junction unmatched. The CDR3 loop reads CASSLSWGGLTAKQYF. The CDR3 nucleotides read TGTGCCAGCAGTTTATCTTGGGGGGGACTTACCGCTAAGCAGTACTTC.

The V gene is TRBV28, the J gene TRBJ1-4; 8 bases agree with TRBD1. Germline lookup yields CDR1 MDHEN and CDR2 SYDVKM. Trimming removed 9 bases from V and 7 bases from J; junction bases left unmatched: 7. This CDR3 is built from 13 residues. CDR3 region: CASITGGSEKLFF. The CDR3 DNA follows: TGTGCCAGTATAACAGGGGGATCTGAAAAACTGTTTTTT.

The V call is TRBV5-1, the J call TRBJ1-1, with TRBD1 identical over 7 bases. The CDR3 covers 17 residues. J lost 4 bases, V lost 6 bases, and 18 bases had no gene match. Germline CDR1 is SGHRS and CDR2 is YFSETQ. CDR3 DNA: TGCGCCAGCACCCCGAACCCGGGACAGTTAGGGGGCACTGAAGCTTTCTTT. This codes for CASTPNPGQLGGTEAFF.

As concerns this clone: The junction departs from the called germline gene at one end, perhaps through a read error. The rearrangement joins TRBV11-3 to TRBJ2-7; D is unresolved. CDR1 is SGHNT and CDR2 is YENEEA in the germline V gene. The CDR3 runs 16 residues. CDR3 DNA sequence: TGCGCCAGCAGCACGTACCCGGACGGAGACTCCTACGAGCAGTACTTC. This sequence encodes CASSTYPDGDSYEQYF.

The CDR3 sequence is CASSEAGTGEETQYF. CDR3 bases: TGTGCCAGCAGTGAAGCCGGGACAGGGGAAGAGACCCAGTACTTC. The gene calls are TRBV6-1 and TRBJ2-5; the match to TRBD1 covers 10 bases. V shed 0 bases, J shed 3 bases, and the junction held 1 base outside the gene matches. Per the germline V gene, CDR1 is MNHNS and CDR2 is SASEGT. This CDR3 region has 15 residues.

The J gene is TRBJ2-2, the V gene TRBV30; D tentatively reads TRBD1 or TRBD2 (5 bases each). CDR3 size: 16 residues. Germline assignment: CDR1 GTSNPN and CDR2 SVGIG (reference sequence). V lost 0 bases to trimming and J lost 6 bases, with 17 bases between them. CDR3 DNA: TGTGCCTGGAGTGTAATAGGGACCAGCGTTTCCGGGGAGCTGTTTTTT. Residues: CAWSVIGTSVSGELFF.

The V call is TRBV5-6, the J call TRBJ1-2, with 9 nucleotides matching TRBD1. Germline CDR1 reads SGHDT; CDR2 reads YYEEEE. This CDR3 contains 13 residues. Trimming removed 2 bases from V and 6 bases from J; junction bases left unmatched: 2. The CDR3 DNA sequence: TGTGCCAGCAGCTTCGGGACAGGGAATGGCTACACCTTC. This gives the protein CASSFGTGNGYTF.

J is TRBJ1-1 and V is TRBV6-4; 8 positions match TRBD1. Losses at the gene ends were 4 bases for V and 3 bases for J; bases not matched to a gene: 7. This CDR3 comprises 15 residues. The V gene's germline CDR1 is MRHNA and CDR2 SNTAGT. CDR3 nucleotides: TGTGCCAGCAGTGCGACAACGACAGGGGACACTGAAGCTTTCTTT. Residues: CASSATTTGDTEAFF.

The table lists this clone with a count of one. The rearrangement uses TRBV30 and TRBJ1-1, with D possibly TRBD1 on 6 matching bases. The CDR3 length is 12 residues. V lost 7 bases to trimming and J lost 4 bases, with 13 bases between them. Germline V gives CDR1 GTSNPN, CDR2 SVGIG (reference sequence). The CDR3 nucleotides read TGTGCCTTGGGCCCCAGGGGCACTGAAGCTTTCTTT. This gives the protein CALGPRGTEAFF.

The CDR3 sequence: CASSPRQDPYEQYF. The CDR3 coding sequence is TGCGCCAGCAGCCCTAGACAGGATCCCTACGAGCAGTACTTC. This chain joins TRBV5-1 and TRBJ2-7, with a weak D call TRBD1 (6 bases). The V end was cut by 4 bases, the J end by 2 bases, with 13 bases between. The CDR3 consists of 14 residues. Germline lookup yields CDR1 SGHRS and CDR2 YFSETQ.

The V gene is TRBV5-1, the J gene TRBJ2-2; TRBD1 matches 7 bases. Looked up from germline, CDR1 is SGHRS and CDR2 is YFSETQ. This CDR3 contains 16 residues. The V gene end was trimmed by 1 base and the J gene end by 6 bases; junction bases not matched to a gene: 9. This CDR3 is CASSLSGGGHPGELFF. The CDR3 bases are TGCGCCAGCAGCTTGTCAGGGGGTGGGCACCCCGGGGAGCTGTTTTTT.

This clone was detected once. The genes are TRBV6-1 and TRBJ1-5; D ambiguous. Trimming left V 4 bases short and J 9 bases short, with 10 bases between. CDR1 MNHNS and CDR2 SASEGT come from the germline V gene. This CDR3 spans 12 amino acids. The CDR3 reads CASSVIVGPQHF. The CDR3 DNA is TGTGCCAGCAGTGTTATAGTAGGGCCCCAGCATTTT.

For the CDR3, the DNA is TGCGCCAGCAGTGAGTTGGCAGAATTATTAAACACTGAAGCTTTCTTT. Residues: CASSELAELLNTEAFF. This chain connects TRBV10-1 to TRBJ1-1; D is unclear. V gave up 1 base and J gave up 2 bases, with 14 bases separating them. In germline, CDR1 is WNHNN, CDR2 SYGVQD (reference sequence). This CDR3 spans 16 amino acids.

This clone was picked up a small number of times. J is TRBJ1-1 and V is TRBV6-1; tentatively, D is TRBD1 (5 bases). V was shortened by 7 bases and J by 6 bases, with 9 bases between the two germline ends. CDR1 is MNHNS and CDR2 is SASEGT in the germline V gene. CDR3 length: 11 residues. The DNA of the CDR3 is TGTGCCAGCAACAGGTTCGCTGAAGCTTTCTTT. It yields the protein CASNRFAEAFF.

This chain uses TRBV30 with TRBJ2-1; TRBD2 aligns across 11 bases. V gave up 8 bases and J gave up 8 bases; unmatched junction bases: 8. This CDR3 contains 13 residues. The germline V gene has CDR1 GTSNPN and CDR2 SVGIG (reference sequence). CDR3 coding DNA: TGTGCCAGGGAACTAGCGGGAGCGCATGAGCAGTTCTTC. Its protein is CARELAGAHEQFF.

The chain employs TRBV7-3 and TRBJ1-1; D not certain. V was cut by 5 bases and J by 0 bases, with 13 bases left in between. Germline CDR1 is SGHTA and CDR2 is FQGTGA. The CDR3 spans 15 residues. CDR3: CASSPGGGVNTEAFF. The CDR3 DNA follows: TGTGCCAGCAGCCCAGGAGGCGGGGTGAACACTGAAGCTTTCTTT.

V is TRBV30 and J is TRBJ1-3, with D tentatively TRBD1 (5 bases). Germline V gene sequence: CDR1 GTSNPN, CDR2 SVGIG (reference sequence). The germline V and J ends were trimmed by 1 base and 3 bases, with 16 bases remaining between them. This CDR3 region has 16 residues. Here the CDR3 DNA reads TGTGCCTGGAGTGACGGTTCGGGGCGAGGTGGAAACACCATATATTTT. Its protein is CAWSDGSGRGGNTIYF.

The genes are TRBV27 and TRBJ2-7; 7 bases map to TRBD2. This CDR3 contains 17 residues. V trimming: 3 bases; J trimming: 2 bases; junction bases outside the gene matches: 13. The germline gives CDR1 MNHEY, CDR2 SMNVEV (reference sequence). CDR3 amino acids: CASSLVPTGGKTYEQYF. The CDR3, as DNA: TGTGCCAGCAGTTTGGTCCCAACCGGGGGGAAGACCTACGAGCAGTACTTC.

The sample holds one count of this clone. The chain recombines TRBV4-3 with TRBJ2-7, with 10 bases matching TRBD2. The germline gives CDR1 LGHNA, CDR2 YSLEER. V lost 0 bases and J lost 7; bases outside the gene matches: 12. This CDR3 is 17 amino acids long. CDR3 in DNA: TGCGCCAGCAGCCAAGACCCGAGCGGGAGGGGAACGATGGAGCAGTACTTC. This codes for CASSQDPSGRGTMEQYF.